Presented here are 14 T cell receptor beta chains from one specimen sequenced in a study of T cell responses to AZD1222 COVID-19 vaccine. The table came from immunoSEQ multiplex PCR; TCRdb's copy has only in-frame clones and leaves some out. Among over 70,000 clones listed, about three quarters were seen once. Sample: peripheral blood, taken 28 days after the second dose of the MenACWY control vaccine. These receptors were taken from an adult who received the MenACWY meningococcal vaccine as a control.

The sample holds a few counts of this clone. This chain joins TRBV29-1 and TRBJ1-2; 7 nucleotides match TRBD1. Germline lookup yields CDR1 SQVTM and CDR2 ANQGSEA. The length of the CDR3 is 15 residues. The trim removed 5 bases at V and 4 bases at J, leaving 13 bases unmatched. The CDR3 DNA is TGCAGCGTTTCCCCTCACCTAAGACAGGGCTATGGCTACACCTTC. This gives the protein CSVSPHLRQGYGYTF.

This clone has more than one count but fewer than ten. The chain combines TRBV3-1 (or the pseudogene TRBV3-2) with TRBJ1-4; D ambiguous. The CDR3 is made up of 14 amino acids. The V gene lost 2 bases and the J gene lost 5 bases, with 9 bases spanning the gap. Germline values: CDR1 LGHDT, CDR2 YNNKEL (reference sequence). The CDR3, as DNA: TGTGCCAGCAGCCAAAGGTTCGGGAATGAAAAACTGTTTTTT. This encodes CASSQRFGNEKLFF.

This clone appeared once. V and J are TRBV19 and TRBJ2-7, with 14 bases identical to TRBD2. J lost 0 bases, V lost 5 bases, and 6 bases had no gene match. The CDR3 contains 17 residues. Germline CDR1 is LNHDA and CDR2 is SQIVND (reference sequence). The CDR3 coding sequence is TGTGCCAGTAGTCTCGGACTAGCGGGGGGTACCTCCTACGAGCAGTACTTC. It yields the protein CASSLGLAGGTSYEQYF.

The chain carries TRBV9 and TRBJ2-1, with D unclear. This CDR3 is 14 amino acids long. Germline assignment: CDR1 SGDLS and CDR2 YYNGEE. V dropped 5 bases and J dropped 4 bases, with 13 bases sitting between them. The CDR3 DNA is TGTGCCAGCAGTTATGGAGACACGTACAATGAGCAGTTCTTC. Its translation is CASSYGDTYNEQFF.

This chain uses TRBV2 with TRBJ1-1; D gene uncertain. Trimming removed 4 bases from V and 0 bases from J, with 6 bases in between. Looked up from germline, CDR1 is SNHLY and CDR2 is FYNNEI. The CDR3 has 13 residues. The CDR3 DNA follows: TGTGCCAGCAGTGGACACTTGAACACTGAAGCTTTCTTT. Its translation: CASSGHLNTEAFF.

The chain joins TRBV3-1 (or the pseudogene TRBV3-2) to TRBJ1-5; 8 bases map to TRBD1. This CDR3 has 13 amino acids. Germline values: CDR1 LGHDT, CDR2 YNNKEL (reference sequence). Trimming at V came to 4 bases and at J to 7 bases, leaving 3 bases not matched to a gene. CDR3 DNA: TGTGCCAGCAGCCGAGGACAGGGACAGCCCCAGCATTTT. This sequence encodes CASSRGQGQPQHF.

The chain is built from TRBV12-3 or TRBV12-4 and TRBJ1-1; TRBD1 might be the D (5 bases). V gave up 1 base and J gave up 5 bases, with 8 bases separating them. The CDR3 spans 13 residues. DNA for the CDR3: TGTGCCAGCAGTTTAGGGGGGGTAACTGAAGCTTTCTTT. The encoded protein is CASSLGGVTEAFF.

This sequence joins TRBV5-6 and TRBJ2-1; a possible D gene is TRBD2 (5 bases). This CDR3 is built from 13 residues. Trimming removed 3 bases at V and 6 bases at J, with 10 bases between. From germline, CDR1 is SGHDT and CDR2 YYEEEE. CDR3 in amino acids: CASSSGLINEQFF. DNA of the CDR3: TGTGCCAGCAGCTCTGGACTCATCAATGAGCAGTTCTTC.

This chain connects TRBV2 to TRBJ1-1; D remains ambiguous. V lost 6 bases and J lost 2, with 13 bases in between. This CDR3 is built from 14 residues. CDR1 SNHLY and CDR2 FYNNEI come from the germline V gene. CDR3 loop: CASRLQRSNTEAFF. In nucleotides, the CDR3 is TGTGCCAGCAGACTACAGAGATCAAACACTGAAGCTTTCTTT.

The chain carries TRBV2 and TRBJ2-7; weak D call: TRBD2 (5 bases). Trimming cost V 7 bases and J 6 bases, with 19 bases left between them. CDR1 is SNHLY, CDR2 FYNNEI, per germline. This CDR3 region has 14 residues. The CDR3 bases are TGTGCCAGCAATCTAGAGGGAGAAGGGTCCGAGCAGTACTTC. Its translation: CASNLEGEGSEQYF.

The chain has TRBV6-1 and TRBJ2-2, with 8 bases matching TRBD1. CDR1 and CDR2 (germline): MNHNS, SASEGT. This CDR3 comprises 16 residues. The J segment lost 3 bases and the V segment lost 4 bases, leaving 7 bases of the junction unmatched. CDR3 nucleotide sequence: TGTGCCAGCAGTGTTTACAGGGGACAGGACACCGGGGAGCTGTTTTTT. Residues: CASSVYRGQDTGELFF.

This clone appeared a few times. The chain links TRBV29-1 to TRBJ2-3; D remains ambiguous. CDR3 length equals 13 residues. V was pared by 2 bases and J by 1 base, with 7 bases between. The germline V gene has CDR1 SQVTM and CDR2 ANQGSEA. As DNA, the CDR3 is TGCAGCGTTGAACGCCGGGGCACAGATACGCAGTATTTT. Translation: CSVERRGTDTQYF.

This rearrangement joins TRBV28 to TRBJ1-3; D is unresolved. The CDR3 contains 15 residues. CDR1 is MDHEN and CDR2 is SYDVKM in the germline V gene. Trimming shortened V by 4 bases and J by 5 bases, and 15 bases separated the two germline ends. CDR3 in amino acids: CASSSPTLARNTIYF. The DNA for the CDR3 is TGTGCCAGCAGTTCACCGACCCTAGCACGAAACACCATATATTTT.

In nucleotides, the CDR3 is TGTGCCAGCAGTGCTATTCCGAAGGACAGGGGGCTTGGTTCACCCCTCCACTTT. Amino acids: CASSAIPKDRGLGSPLHF. V is TRBV6-1 and J is TRBJ1-6, with 11 bases that match TRBD1. Germline CDR1 MNHNS, CDR2 SASEGT. This CDR3 is 18 amino acids long. The V and J ends lost 4 bases and 9 bases, in that order; junction bases with no gene match: 14.